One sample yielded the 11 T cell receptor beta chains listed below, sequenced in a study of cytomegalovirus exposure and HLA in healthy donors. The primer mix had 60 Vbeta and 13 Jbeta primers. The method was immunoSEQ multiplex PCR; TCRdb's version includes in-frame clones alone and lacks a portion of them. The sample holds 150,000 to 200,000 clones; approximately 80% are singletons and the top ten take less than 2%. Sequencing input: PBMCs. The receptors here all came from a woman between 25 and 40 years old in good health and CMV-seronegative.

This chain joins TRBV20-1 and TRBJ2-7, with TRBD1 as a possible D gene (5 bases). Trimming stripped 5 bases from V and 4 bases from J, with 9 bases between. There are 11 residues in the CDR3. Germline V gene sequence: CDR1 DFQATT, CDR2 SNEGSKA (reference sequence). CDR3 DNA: TGCAGTGCTGGTAGACAGTACGAGCAGTACTTC. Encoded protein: CSAGRQYEQYF.

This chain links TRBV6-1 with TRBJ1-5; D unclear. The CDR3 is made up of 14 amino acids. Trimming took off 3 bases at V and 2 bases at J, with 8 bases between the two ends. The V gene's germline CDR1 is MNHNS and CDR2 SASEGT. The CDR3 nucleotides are TGTGCCAGCAGTGAGCGGCCGGGCAATCAGCCCCAGCATTTT. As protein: CASSERPGNQPQHF.

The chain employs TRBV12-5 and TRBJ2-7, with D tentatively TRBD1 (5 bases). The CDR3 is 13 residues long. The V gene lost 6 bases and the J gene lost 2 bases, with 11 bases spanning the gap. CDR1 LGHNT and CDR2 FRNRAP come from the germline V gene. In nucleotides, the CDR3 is TGTGCTAGTGGAATAGACAGAACCTACGAGCAGTACTTC. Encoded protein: CASGIDRTYEQYF.

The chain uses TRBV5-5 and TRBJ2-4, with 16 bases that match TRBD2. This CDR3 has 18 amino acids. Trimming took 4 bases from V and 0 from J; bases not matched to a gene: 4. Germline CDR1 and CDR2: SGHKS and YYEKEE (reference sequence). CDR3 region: CASSLGLAGGLAKNIQYF. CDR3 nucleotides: TGTGCCAGCAGCCTGGGACTAGCGGGGGGGCTAGCCAAAAACATTCAGTACTTC.

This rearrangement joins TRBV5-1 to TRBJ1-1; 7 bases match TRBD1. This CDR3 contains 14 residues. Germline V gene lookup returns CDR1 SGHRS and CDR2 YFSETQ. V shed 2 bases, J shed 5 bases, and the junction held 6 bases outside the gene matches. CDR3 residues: CASSLRQGATEAFF. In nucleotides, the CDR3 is TGCGCCAGCAGCTTACGACAGGGTGCTACTGAAGCTTTCTTT.

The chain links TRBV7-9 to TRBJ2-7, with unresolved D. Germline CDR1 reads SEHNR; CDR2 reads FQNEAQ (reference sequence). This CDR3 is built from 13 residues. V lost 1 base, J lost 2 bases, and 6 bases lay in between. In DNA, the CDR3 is TGTGCCAGCAGCTTAGAGCGTCCCTACGAGCAGTACTTC. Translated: CASSLERPYEQYF.

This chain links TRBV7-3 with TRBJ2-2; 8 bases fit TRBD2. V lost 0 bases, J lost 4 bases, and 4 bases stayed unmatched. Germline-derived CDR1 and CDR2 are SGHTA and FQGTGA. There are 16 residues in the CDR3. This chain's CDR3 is CASSLTGTRSTGELFF. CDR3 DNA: TGTGCCAGCAGCTTAACTGGGACTAGGTCCACCGGGGAGCTGTTTTTT.

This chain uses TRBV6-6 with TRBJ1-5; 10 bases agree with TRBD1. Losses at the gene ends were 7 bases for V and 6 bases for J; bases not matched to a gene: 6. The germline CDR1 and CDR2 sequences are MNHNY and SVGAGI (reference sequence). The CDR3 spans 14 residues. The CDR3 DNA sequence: TGTGCCAGCACCGAGGGACAGGGGAGTCAGCCCCAGCATTTT. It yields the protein CASTEGQGSQPQHF.

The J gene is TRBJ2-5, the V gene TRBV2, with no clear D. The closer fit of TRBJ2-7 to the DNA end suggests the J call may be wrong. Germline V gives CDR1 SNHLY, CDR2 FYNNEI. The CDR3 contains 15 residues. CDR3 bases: TGTGCCAGCAGTGAAGTACAGTATGTATCCTACGAGCAGTACTTC. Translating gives CASSEVQYVSYEQYF.

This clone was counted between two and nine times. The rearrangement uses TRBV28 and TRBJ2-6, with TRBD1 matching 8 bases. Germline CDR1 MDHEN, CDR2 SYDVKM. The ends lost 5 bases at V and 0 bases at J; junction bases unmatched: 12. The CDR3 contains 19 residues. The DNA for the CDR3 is TGTGCCAGCAGTGGCGGTGGGGGACAGGAGATCTCTGGGGCCAACGTCCTGACTTTC. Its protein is CASSGGGGQEISGANVLTF.

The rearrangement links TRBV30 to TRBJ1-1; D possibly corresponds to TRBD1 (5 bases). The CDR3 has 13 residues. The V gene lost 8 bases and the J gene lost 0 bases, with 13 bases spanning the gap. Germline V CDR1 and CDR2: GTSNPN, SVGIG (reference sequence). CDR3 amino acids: CARETGLNTEAFF. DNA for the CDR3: TGTGCCCGTGAAACAGGTTTGAACACTGAAGCTTTCTTT.